This T cell receptor (beta chain) was retrieved from a study of T cell repertoires in cytomegalovirus infection. The wider study: Matching HLA type, along with CMV infection, was indicated by public TCR beta signatures.

V was pared by 6 bases and J by 3 bases, with 7 bases of the junction left unmatched. The CDR3 has 16 residues. CDR1 and CDR2 from the germline V gene are MNHNS and SASEGT. Only a few counts were recorded for this clonotype. Each CDR3 protein gets one entry after TCRdb re-called the reads with MiXCR. The sample holds hundreds of thousands of distinct CDR3 sequences; roughly 17% are singletons and the top ten take around 12%. The source of this sequence is a human donor in good health (CMV status not recorded). Some clones in this sample may be carry-over from other donors' samples. Material for sequencing was PBMCs. The chain combines TRBV6-1 with TRBJ1-3, with TRBD1 matching over 11 bases. The CDR3 loop is CASSRTGGGHGNTIYF. CDR3 nucleotides: TGTGCCAGCAGCCGGACAGGGGGCGGACATGGAAACACCATATATTTT.